This is a list of T cell receptor beta chains from one sample in a study of blood T cells in healthy people across ages. Using its own MiXCR run on the 5' RACE reads, TCRdb lists one record per CDR3 protein. The data contain 1.8 million or so distinct CDR3 sequences, approximately 39% of them singletons. The sample was blood. The receptors shown here come from a human donor in good health. Each CDR3 is given with its conserved first and last residue. The D gene is left open where the match is weak. Not every row has a clone size; where given, it reads once, few, many or a size class.

v_call	cdr3_length	clone_size	d_call	j_call	cdr3_nt	cdr3_aa
TRBV27	16	-	TRBD1	TRBJ2-1	TGTGCCAGCAGTTGGGGAGGGGGACAGGGATACAATGAGCAGTTCTTC	CASSWGGGQGYNEQFF
TRBV7-2	17	few	TRBD2	TRBJ2-3	TGTGCCAGCAGCCTGAGGACTAGCGGGCTCTTCACAGATACGCAGTATTTT	CASSLRTSGLFTDTQYF
TRBV4-3	15	many	TRBD2	TRBJ2-1	TGCGCCAGCAGCCAAGCGGCGGGGGGGTACAATGAGCAGTTCTTC	CASSQAAGGYNEQFF
TRBV6-2/TRBV6-3	15	-	TRBD1	TRBJ2-7	TGTGCCAGCAGTCCACAGGGCAGGGGGACCTACGAGCAGTACTTC	CASSPQGRGTYEQYF
TRBV15	14	-	-	TRBJ1-5	TGTGCCACCAGCAGAGGGAATGAGTATCAGCCCCAGCATTTT	CATSRGNEYQPQHF
TRBV29-1	15	-	-	TRBJ1-3	TGCAGCGTTGACGACAGAAGAAGCTCTGGAAACACCATATATTTT	CSVDDRRSSGNTIYF
TRBV12-3/TRBV12-4	12	-	-	TRBJ1-5	TGTGCCAGCAGCACCTCGAGGCAGCCCCAGCATTTT	CASSTSRQPQHF
TRBV2	14	-	-	TRBJ1-2	TGTGCCAGCAGTACAGGTCTCTGGAACTATGGCTACACCTTC	CASSTGLWNYGYTF
TRBV7-9	16	-	TRBD1	TRBJ2-1	TGTGCCAGCAGCTTATGGTCCGGGACAGGGCGGAATGAGCAGTTCTTC	CASSLWSGTGRNEQFF
TRBV6-4	15	many	-	TRBJ2-2	TGTGCCAGCAGTCGTGGAGCGGACAACACCGGGGAGCTGTTTTTT	CASSRGADNTGELFF
TRBV20-1	15	-	-	TRBJ2-2	TGCAGTGCTAGAGCTCCGGCCACTGACACCGGGGAGCTGTTTTTT	CSARAPATDTGELFF
TRBV7-2	19	-	-	TRBJ2-5	TGTGCCAGCAGCAAACGACCGGGGGCGAGGGGCCAAATACAAGAGACCCAGTACTTC	CASSKRPGARGQIQETQYF
TRBV7-2	14	few	-	TRBJ2-7	TGTGCCAGCAGCTTCTGGGGGCGTGGGTACGAGCAGTACTTC	CASSFWGRGYEQYF
TRBV27	16	-	-	TRBJ1-4	TGTGCCAGCAGTTCAGGGGTCAGAACGAGTAATGAAAAACTGTTTTTT	CASSSGVRTSNEKLFF
TRBV2	16	-	-	TRBJ1-2	TGTGCCAGCAGTGAGACAAGGGCCTCCGTGAGCTATGGCTACACCTTC	CASSETRASVSYGYTF
TRBV7-9	14	-	TRBD2	TRBJ2-7	TGTGCCAGCATCTTAGCGGGACATACCTACGAGCAGTACTTC	CASILAGHTYEQYF
TRBV4-1	17	few	-	TRBJ1-6	TGCGCCAGCAGCCAATTACCCGCGGCAGGGTTGGATTCACCCCTCCACTTT	CASSQLPAAGLDSPLHF
TRBV7-9	15	few	-	TRBJ1-6	TGTGCCAGCAGCTTTGGTAACAGGAATAATTCACCCCTCCACTTT	CASSFGNRNNSPLHF
TRBV29-1	13	-	TRBD2	TRBJ2-5	TGCAGCGCTGACGGGGGGGACCAAGAGACCCAGTACTTC	CSADGGDQETQYF
TRBV6-5	15	-	TRBD1	TRBJ1-5	TGTGCCAGCAGATCCTACAGGGGGCAAAGTCAGCCCCAGCATTTT	CASRSYRGQSQPQHF
TRBV7-2	16	-	-	TRBJ1-5	TGTGCCAGCAGCTTAAGTTCGGGGACGCGCCATCAGCCCCAGCATTTT	CASSLSSGTRHQPQHF
TRBV6-6	12	-	-	TRBJ1-5	TGTGCCAGCTGCGGGGGTGATCAGCCCCAGCATTTT	CASCGGDQPQHF
TRBV7-2	13	-	TRBD2	TRBJ2-3	TGTGCCAGCAGCCCCAGCGGGGTTGATACGCAGTATTTT	CASSPSGVDTQYF
TRBV4-1	16	few	TRBD2	TRBJ2-3	TGCGCCAGCAGCCAAGTGTATGCGGGGGGCACAGATACGCAGTATTTT	CASSQVYAGGTDTQYF
TRBV6-2/TRBV6-3	15	-	-	TRBJ1-1	TGTGCCAGCACTTCTCAGCATCGGGGGAAGACTGAAGCTTTCTTT	CASTSQHRGKTEAFF
TRBV29-1	14	few	-	TRBJ2-1	TGCAGCGTTGAAGGGCAGCTCCTAGGGGATGAGCAGTTCTTC	CSVEGQLLGDEQFF
TRBV12-5	13	-	-	TRBJ1-1	TGTGCTAGTGGTTTGTTTGGGAACACTGAAGCTTTCTTT	CASGLFGNTEAFF
TRBV6-2/TRBV6-3	13	-	-	TRBJ2-1	TGTGCCAGCAGTCCCGGATCCGGCTGGGAGCAGTTCTTC	CASSPGSGWEQFF
TRBV5-5	13	-	-	TRBJ2-5	TGTGCCAGCAGCTTTCCAGTTCAGGAGACCCAGTACTTC	CASSFPVQETQYF
TRBV7-9	12	-	-	TRBJ1-5	TGTGCCAGCAGCTTAGAAAGAACGCCCCAGCATTTT	CASSLERTPQHF
TRBV4-1	15	many	-	TRBJ2-3	TGCGCCAGCAGCCAAGTCGGGGCAGACACAGATACGCAGTATTTT	CASSQVGADTDTQYF
TRBV7-2	16	-	TRBD1	TRBJ2-5	TGTGCCAGCAGCCAACAACAGGGGGCGAAGGGAGAGACCCAGTACTTC	CASSQQQGAKGETQYF
TRBV3-1	11	many	-	TRBJ2-5	TGTGCTAGCAGCCAACGGGAGACCCAGTACTTC	CASSQRETQYF
TRBV20-1	18	-	-	TRBJ2-1	TGCAGTGCTAGGATCCTTGCCGGGCCAAAAGCTAGGTACAATGAGCAGTTCTTC	CSARILAGPKARYNEQFF
TRBV12-3/TRBV12-4	14	-	TRBD2	TRBJ2-7	TGTGCCAGCAGCAAGCGGGAGCGCTCCTACGAGCAGTACTTC	CASSKRERSYEQYF
TRBV6-2/TRBV6-3	16	few	TRBD1	TRBJ2-6	TGTGCCAGCAGTTGGGAACAGGGGAATGGGCCCAACGTCCTGACTTTC	CASSWEQGNGPNVLTF
TRBV5-1	15	-	-	TRBJ1-2	TGCGCCAGCAGCTTGCAGAAAGGAGGGAACTATGGCCACACCTTC	CASSLQKGGNYGHTF
TRBV30	13	-	-	TRBJ1-1	TGTGCCTGGAGTGTATCCAGGGTCACTGAAGCTTTCTTT	CAWSVSRVTEAFF
TRBV5-1	14	-	TRBD1	TRBJ2-1	TGCGCCAGCGTGCAAGGGACAGGGCTTCTTGAGCAGTTCTTC	CASVQGTGLLEQFF
TRBV15	15	-	-	TRBJ2-7	TGTGCCACCAGCATAGGACGGTTGGCAGGGGACGAGCAGTACTTC	CATSIGRLAGDEQYF
TRBV6-5	16	-	-	TRBJ1-6	TGTGCCAGCAGGACCGGACGGAGCTCCTATAATTCACCCCTCCACTTT	CASRTGRSSYNSPLHF
TRBV9	15	few	-	TRBJ2-7	TGTGCCAGCAGCGCTGTTGGAGGGAGTAGCTACGAGCAGTACTTC	CASSAVGGSSYEQYF
TRBV5-5	13	-	-	TRBJ2-3	TGTGCCAGCTCGGACATCTTCACAGATACGCAGTATTTT	CASSDIFTDTQYF
TRBV7-9	18	-	-	TRBJ2-6	TGTGCCAGCAGCGACCGACGGACGGGGTATCCGGGGGCCAACGTCCTGACTTTC	CASSDRRTGYPGANVLTF
TRBV4-3	13	many	-	TRBJ1-2	TGTGCCAGCAGCCAAGATTTAGGGTATGGCTACACCTTC	CASSQDLGYGYTF
TRBV2	15	-	TRBD1	TRBJ2-7	TGTGCCAGCAGTCGGACAGGGCTTACGACCTACGAGCAGTACTTC	CASSRTGLTTYEQYF
TRBV7-3	16	few	-	TRBJ2-2	TGTGCCAGCAGCTTATCGGCAGGGGAGAACACCGGGGAGCTGTTTTTT	CASSLSAGENTGELFF
TRBV12-3/TRBV12-4	11	-	-	TRBJ2-3	TGTGCCAGCCGGGACTCTCATACGCAGTATTTT	CASRDSHTQYF